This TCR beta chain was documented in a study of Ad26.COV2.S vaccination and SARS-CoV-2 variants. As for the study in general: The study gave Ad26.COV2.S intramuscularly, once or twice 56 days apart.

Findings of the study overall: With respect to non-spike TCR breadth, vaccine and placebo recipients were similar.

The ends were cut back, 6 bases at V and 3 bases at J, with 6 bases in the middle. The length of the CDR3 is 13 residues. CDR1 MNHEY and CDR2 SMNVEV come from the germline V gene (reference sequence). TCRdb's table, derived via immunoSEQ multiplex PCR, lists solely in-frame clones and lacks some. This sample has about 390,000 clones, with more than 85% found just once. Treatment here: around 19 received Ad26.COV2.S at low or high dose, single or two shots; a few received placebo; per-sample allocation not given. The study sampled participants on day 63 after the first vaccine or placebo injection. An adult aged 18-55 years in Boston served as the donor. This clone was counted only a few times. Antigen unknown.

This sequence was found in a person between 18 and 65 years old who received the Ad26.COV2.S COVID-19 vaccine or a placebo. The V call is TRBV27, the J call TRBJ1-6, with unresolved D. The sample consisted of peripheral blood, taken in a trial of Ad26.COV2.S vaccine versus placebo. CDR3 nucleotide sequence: TGTGCCAGCAGACGGGACTATAATTCACCCCTCCACTTT. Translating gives CASRRDYNSPLHF.